Each of the 27 T cell receptor beta chains below was sequenced from the same sample in a study of identical twins. From the 5' RACE reads, TCRdb called clonotypes with MiXCR, one entry per CDR3 protein. The data contain over 250,000 distinct CDR3 sequences, more than 8% of them singletons. Separately, the same data were catalogued under a study of yellow fever vaccine responses in identical twins.

The material sequenced was CD8+ T cells sorted from blood. These receptors all come from a woman between 18 and 29 years old in good health.

This clonotype was observed many times. The rearrangement links TRBV4-3 to TRBJ2-7; weak D call: TRBD1 (5 bases). Germline lookup yields CDR1 LGHNA and CDR2 YSLEER. The CDR3 is made up of 13 amino acids. Trimming took off 0 bases at V and 5 bases at J, with 8 bases between the two ends. The CDR3 reads CASSQDRAHEQYF. The CDR3 DNA sequence: TGCGCCAGCAGCCAAGACAGGGCCCACGAGCAGTACTTC.

This clonotype was recorded a few times. The rearrangement joins TRBV5-5 to TRBJ2-5; D gene unclear. Germline assignment: CDR1 SGHKS and CDR2 YYEKEE (reference sequence). The CDR3 is 13 residues long. V was cut by 2 bases and J by 4 bases, with 9 bases left in between. CDR3 nucleotide sequence: TGTGCCAGCAGCTTAAGCTGGGGAGAGACCCAGTACTTC. It is translated as CASSLSWGETQYF. The entire variable domain, with the rest obtained from reference TRBV5-5 and TRBJ2-5, is as follows: DAGVTQSPTHLIKTRGQQVTLRCSPISGHKSVSWYQQVLGQGPQFIFQYYEKEERGRGNFPDRFSARQFPNYSSELNVNALLLGDSALYLCASSLSWGETQYFGPGTRLLVL.

This clonotype has just a few counts. The V gene is TRBV2, the J gene TRBJ2-7; 9 nucleotides align to TRBD1. The ends lost 2 bases at V and 0 bases at J; junction bases unmatched: 2. The CDR3 sequence is 15 residues long. The germline gives CDR1 SNHLY, CDR2 FYNNEI. In nucleotides, the CDR3 is TGTGCCAGCAGTGAATACAGGGGGCACTCCTACGAGCAGTACTTC. It yields the protein CASSEYRGHSYEQYF.

The CDR3 protein is CASSPPEGAISGANVLTF. The CDR3 bases are TGTGCCAGCTCACCACCAGAGGGAGCTATCTCTGGGGCCAACGTCCTGACTTTC. This chain links TRBV18 with TRBJ2-6, with D possibly TRBD2 on 5 matching bases. Trimming took off 0 bases at V and 0 bases at J, with 12 bases between the two ends. The germline CDR1 and CDR2 sequences are KGHSH and LQKENI. CDR3 length: 18 amino acids.

The J gene is TRBJ2-1, the V gene TRBV12-3 or TRBV12-4, with 9 bases fitting TRBD1. Unmatched junction bases numbered 7, after V lost 6 bases and J lost 10 bases. This CDR3 region has 13 residues. CDR3 loop: CASREQGAREQFF. CDR3 DNA: TGTGCCAGCAGGGAACAGGGGGCGCGAGAGCAGTTCTTC.

This clonotype showed up many times. The chain joins TRBV27 to TRBJ2-2; TRBD2 is a possible D gene (5 bases). Germline V gene data show CDR1 as MNHEY and CDR2 as SMNVEV (reference sequence). Trimming left V 1 base short and J 0 bases short, with 9 bases between. This CDR3 comprises 16 residues. CDR3 region: CASSLYRRANTGELFF. In DNA, the CDR3 is TGTGCCAGCAGTTTATATCGGCGGGCGAACACCGGGGAGCTGTTTTTT.

This clonotype was observed a few times. This rearrangement joins TRBV7-2 to TRBJ2-2; no reliable D call. Germline V lookup: CDR1 SGHTA, CDR2 FQGNSA. This CDR3 comprises 15 residues. Trimming removed 3 bases from V and 1 base from J, with 9 bases in between. Here the CDR3 reads CASSFLRQNTGELFF. The CDR3 DNA reads TGTGCCAGCAGCTTCTTAAGGCAGAACACCGGGGAGCTGTTTTTT.

This sequence joins TRBV12-3 or TRBV12-4 and TRBJ2-5, with TRBD2 matching over 10 bases. The CDR3 is made up of 16 amino acids. The trim removed 6 bases at V and 3 bases at J, leaving 10 bases unmatched. CDR3 sequence reads: CASSQGVAGGKETQYF. The CDR3 nucleotides read TGTGCCAGCAGCCAAGGGGTAGCGGGAGGTAAAGAGACCCAGTACTTC.

The chain is built from TRBV27 and TRBJ2-2, with unresolved D. The ends were cut back, 3 bases at V and 1 base at J, with 6 bases in the middle. The germline V gene has CDR1 MNHEY and CDR2 SMNVEV (reference sequence). The CDR3 covers 14 residues. The CDR3, as DNA: TGTGCCAGCAGTTTTGACCAGAACACCGGGGAGCTGTTTTTT. It codes for CASSFDQNTGELFF.

This clonotype appeared a few times. The chain has TRBV20-1 and TRBJ2-7; 7 positions agree with TRBD1. With 3 bases clipped from V and 3 bases from J, the junction kept 8 bases outside the gene matches. The CDR3 is 14 amino acids. Per the germline V gene, CDR1 is DFQATT and CDR2 is SNEGSKA (reference sequence). CDR3 sequence reads: CSASLTGPSYEQYF. Written as DNA, the CDR3 is TGCAGTGCTAGTTTGACAGGGCCGAGCTACGAGCAGTACTTC.

This clonotype was seen many times. The rearrangement links TRBV12-3 or TRBV12-4 to TRBJ2-2, with D unresolved. There are 15 residues in the CDR3. Between the trimmed V and J ends, which lost 0 bases and 6 bases, there was a span of 11 bases. The DNA of the CDR3 is TGTGCCAGCAGTTTAGCGGTGGGTTTCTCCGGGGAGCTGTTTTTT. Protein sequence: CASSLAVGFSGELFF.

This clonotype was recorded many times. The V call is TRBV4-3, the J call TRBJ2-1; the match to TRBD2 covers 7 bases. CDR1 is LGHNA, CDR2 YSLEER, per germline. This CDR3 is built from 17 residues. Trimming took 0 bases from V and 0 from J; bases not matched to a gene: 5. CDR3 residues: CASSQEVASGSYNEQFF. For the CDR3, the DNA is TGCGCCAGCAGCCAAGAGGTGGCTAGCGGCTCCTACAATGAGCAGTTCTTC.

This clonotype was found a few times. The V gene is TRBV7-9, the J gene TRBJ1-5, with 7 bases matching TRBD1. The CDR3 spans 14 residues. In germline, CDR1 is SEHNR, CDR2 FQNEAQ (reference sequence). The V segment lost 3 bases and the J segment 8 bases; nucleotides outside the gene matches: 7. The CDR3 reads CASSFSQGVEPQHF. Here the CDR3 DNA reads TGTGCCAGCAGCTTTAGCCAGGGGGTAGAGCCCCAGCATTTT.

This clonotype was picked up many times. The rearrangement uses TRBV28 and TRBJ2-2, with TRBD1 matching over 7 bases. With 4 bases clipped from V and 2 bases from J, the junction kept 7 bases outside the gene matches. Germline V gene sequence: CDR1 MDHEN, CDR2 SYDVKM. The CDR3 sequence is 16 residues long. DNA of the CDR3: TGTGCCAGCAGTTATAGGGGGACAGAAAACACCGGGGAGCTGTTTTTT. Translation gives CASSYRGTENTGELFF.

The chain links TRBV5-2 to TRBJ2-5; the D call in the table, TRBD1, was not verified against the DNA. TRBV5-2 is a documented pseudogene. CDR3 length: 13 residues. This chain's CDR3 is CARGPGIHETQYF. The CDR3 region has the DNA TGTGCCAGGGGCCCCGGGATCCACGAGACCCAGTACTTC.

Many counts were recorded for this clonotype. The CDR3 DNA is TGTGCCAGCAGTGAACCAGGGTACTCCTACGAGCAGTACTTC. Its protein product is CASSEPGYSYEQYF. This chain links TRBV25-1 with TRBJ2-7, with D possibly being TRBD1 (5 bases). This CDR3 contains 14 residues. V lost 2 bases and J lost 0, with 8 bases in between. Per the germline V gene, CDR1 is MGHDK and CDR2 is SYGVNS.

This clonotype was seen many times. The rearrangement joins TRBV16 to TRBJ1-4, with D perhaps matching TRBD1 (5 bases). The CDR3 spans 16 residues. Germline CDR1 reads KGHSY; CDR2 reads FQNENV. Between the trimmed V and J ends, which lost 3 bases and 4 bases, there was a span of 15 bases. The CDR3 DNA sequence: TGTGCCAGCAGCCAGGCCCCAGGGAACAATAATGAAAAACTGTTTTTT. Its protein product is CASSQAPGNNNEKLFF.

This clonotype was counted ten times or more. The rearrangement links TRBV4-2 to TRBJ2-1; D uncertain. Germline CDR1 is LGHNA and CDR2 is YNFKEQ. The CDR3 is 12 amino acids. V gave up 4 bases and J gave up 6 bases, with 7 bases separating them. CDR3 sequence (DNA): TGTGCCAGCAGCCCGCTAGGCAATGAGCAGTTCTTC. It yields the protein CASSPLGNEQFF.

This clonotype was counted ten times or more. This chain links TRBV6-1 with TRBJ2-7; TRBD2 might be the D (5 bases). CDR3 length equals 14 residues. The V gene's germline CDR1 is MNHNS and CDR2 SASEGT. V was shortened by 6 bases and J by 2 bases, with 14 bases between the two germline ends. For the CDR3, the DNA is TGTGCCAGCAGCCCGGGCCTCGGGACCTACGAGCAGTACTTC. Residues: CASSPGLGTYEQYF.

This clonotype was counted ten times or more. This chain links TRBV6-2 or TRBV6-3 with TRBJ2-1, with D perhaps TRBD2 (6 bases). The V end was cut by 6 bases, the J end by 1 base, with 10 bases between. Per germline, CDR1 MNHEY and CDR2 SVGEGT. CDR3 length: 14 amino acids. The CDR3: CASSRDFSYNEQFF. The CDR3 DNA is TGTGCCAGCAGCCGGGACTTTTCCTACAATGAGCAGTTCTTC.

At least ten counts were recorded for this clonotype. The DNA of the CDR3 is TGCAGCGTTGAAGTTAGCGGGAAAGGTGGGGCCAACGTCCTGACTTTC. It codes for CSVEVSGKGGANVLTF. The chain employs TRBV29-1 and TRBJ2-6; 8 bases line up with TRBD2. J lost 3 bases, V lost 1 base, and 5 bases had no gene match. The CDR3 is 16 amino acids. The germline CDR1 and CDR2 sequences are SQVTM and ANQGSEA.

A few counts support this clonotype. This rearrangement joins TRBV24-1 to TRBJ2-1; TRBD2 matches 14 bases. This CDR3 comprises 20 residues. V lost 5 bases and J lost 1; bases outside the gene matches: 12. Germline CDR1 is KGHDR and CDR2 is SFDVKD. The CDR3: CATSGMTSGGATMSYNEQFF. As DNA, the CDR3 is TGTGCCACCAGTGGAATGACTAGCGGGGGGGCCACAATGTCCTACAATGAGCAGTTCTTC.

This clonotype was counted a few times. The CDR3 nucleotides read TGTGCCAGCAGCTCGCCTGGTGGGGGAGTTAATGGCTACACCTTC. This translates into CASSSPGGGVNGYTF. The chain is built from TRBV7-9 and TRBJ1-2; weak D call: TRBD1 (5 bases). This CDR3 is built from 15 residues. Per the germline V gene, CDR1 is SEHNR and CDR2 is FQNEAQ (reference sequence). V was clipped by 4 bases and J by 6 bases, with 18 bases between them.

This clonotype was seen many times. The chain combines TRBV6-2 or TRBV6-3 with TRBJ2-7, with 9 bases aligning to TRBD1. The CDR3 runs 15 residues. V trimming: 6 bases; J trimming: 5 bases; junction bases outside the gene matches: 11. Germline CDR1 is MNHEY and CDR2 is SVGEGT. CDR3: CASRKGQGLVNEQYF. In DNA form, the CDR3 reads TGTGCCAGCAGAAAAGGACAGGGGTTGGTCAACGAGCAGTACTTC.

The chain combines TRBV20-1 with TRBJ2-1; D remains ambiguous. V was shortened by 0 bases and J by 3 bases, with 6 bases between the two germline ends. Germline V gene lookup returns CDR1 DFQATT and CDR2 SNEGSKA (reference sequence). This CDR3 region has 13 residues. CDR3 coding DNA: TGCAGTGCTAGAGAGGGAAACTACAATGAGCAGTTCTTC. It yields the protein CSAREGNYNEQFF.

This clonotype was counted at least ten times. The rearrangement links TRBV3-1 to TRBJ2-5; perhaps TRBD2 as D (6 bases). V was shortened by 1 base and J by 5 bases, with 11 bases between the two germline ends. CDR1 is LGHDT and CDR2 is YNNKEL in the germline V gene (reference sequence). This CDR3 is 14 amino acids long. The CDR3 DNA follows: TGTGCCAGCAGCCAAGTGGAGGGGCGGGAGACCCAGTACTTC. As protein: CASSQVEGRETQYF.

This clonotype has at least ten counts. V gene TRBV25-1 combines with J gene TRBJ2-7; 9 bases are shared with TRBD1. Losses at the gene ends were 3 bases for V and 3 bases for J; bases not matched to a gene: 3. The CDR3 spans 14 residues. Germline V lookup: CDR1 MGHDK, CDR2 SYGVNS. CDR3 nucleotides: TGTGCCAGCAGTGACCGGGACAGGGACTACGAGCAGTACTTC. Translation: CASSDRDRDYEQYF.